This T cell receptor (beta chain) was captured in a study of identical twins (dated by TCRdb to 2015 to 2016). Concerning the study at large: To test whether fetal clonotypes persist, this study deep-sequenced TCR alpha and beta repertoires from monozygotic twins, from unrelated adults of various ages, and from cord blood. To rule out contamination, replicate twin experiments were performed at different times with different library preparation protocols.

Based on the germline V gene, the CDR1 and CDR2 sequences are KGHSH and LQKENI. Between the V and J ends, shortened by 7 bases and 0 bases respectively, the junction contains 16 bases. Including cysteine and phenylalanine, the CDR3 has 16 amino acids. Here the CDR3 DNA is all that survives: 48 bases in frame from base 1. Every donor was a healthy Caucasian. Three pairs of female monozygotic twins, all aged about 18 to 29 years, made up the twin cohort. Using Miltenyi CD45RO+ enrichment and human naive T-cell isolation kits, memory (CD45RO+) and naive T cells were isolated from PBMC. The research as a whole found: Zero-insertion analyses could be partly confounded by invariant T cells such as MAIT and iNKT, though diverse VJ usage argued against such confounding for most clonotypes. Recombination models systematically underestimated out-of-frame TCR alpha sharing in monozygotic twins but agreed with sharing between unrelated individuals. Compared with coincidental sharing between unrelated individuals, out-of-frame TCR alpha sequences shared between twins showed an excess of sequences with low generation probability. In beta out-of-frame sequences, excess twin sharing was weaker, because having fewer shared sequences lowered the signal-to-noise ratio. Fewer insertions were carried by abundant cord blood beta clonotypes; a weaker similar trend was observed in young adult naive repertoires, while no such trend was observed in memory repertoires. Because the same donors could not be followed over many years, the conclusions relied on cross-sectional statistical analysis.

The receptor library was made with 5' RACE. The run used an Illumina HiSeq 2000. Template switching added a universal primer binding site, and the final cDNA carried a unique molecular identifier that allowed TCR cDNA molecules to be counted accurately. Specific primers in the conserved constant-segment region were used to synthesize first-strand cDNA for TCR alpha and beta chains. To control for contamination, every cDNA library was double barcoded, receiving both a SMART-Mk sample barcode and Illumina barcodes. Two successive PCR steps introduced TruSeq adapter sequences along with Illumina sample barcodes. Sequencing of the TCR alpha and beta cDNA libraries was done on the Illumina HiSeq platform using custom primers. The study's own analysis went as follows. Unique molecular identifiers were extracted from raw reads with MiGEC, and CDR3 positions were determined with MiXCR. Recombination models were inferred per individual with the repgenHMM and IGoR tools using an EM algorithm. Shared clonotypes were analyzed with the tcR package in R, and sharing was normalized by the product of cloneset sizes. To study raw recombination without the effects of thymic and clonal selection, out-of-frame nonproductive sequences were analyzed. TCRdb ran its own pipeline on the public reads, namely fastp trimming at Q25 and MiXCR clone calling, and kept in-frame beta chains. Rows are unified per CDR3 protein, each entry keeping the most common DNA and genes. The V and J calls were determined by TCRdb, not by the authors. The sample table records about 280,000 distinct CDR3 sequences; approximately 8% of these occur just once. Approximately 2.1% of the sample comes from the top ten.

In the case of this clonotype: Its antigen has not been determined. Base qualities are not recorded, but no much larger clone differs from it by a single base.

The same sample was also studied in work on yellow fever vaccine responses in identical twins. As the second publication notes: The authors reported that the T cell response to vaccination in identical twins appeared partly convergent and partly personalized. The study precisely tracked vaccine-responding T cell clones in identical twins.

This clonotype was obtained from a woman in her late teens or twenties in good health. Sequencing was done on a sample of memory (CD45RO+) T cells sorted from blood. Reading the label with the study, this specimen's cell subset or site is: CD45RO+ enriched T cells. The V gene is TRBV18 and the J gene is TRBJ2-1; the D gene cannot be named for sure. The nucleotide sequence reads as follows: TGTGCCAGCTTGCAAAGGGCCTCACGCTCCTACAATGAGCAGTTCTTC. Translated, this gives CASLQRASRSYNEQFF.